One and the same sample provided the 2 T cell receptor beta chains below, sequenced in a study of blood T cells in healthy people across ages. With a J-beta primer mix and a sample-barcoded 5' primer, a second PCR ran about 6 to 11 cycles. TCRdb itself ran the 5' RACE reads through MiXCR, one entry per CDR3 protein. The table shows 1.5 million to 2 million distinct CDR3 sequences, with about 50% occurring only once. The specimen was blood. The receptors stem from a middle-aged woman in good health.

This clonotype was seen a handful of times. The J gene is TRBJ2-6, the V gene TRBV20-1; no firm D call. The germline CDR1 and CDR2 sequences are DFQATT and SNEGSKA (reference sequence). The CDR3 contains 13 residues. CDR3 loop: CRSGLRGANVLTF. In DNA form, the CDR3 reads TGCAGGTCAGGTCTGAGGGGGGCCAACGTCCTGACTTTC.

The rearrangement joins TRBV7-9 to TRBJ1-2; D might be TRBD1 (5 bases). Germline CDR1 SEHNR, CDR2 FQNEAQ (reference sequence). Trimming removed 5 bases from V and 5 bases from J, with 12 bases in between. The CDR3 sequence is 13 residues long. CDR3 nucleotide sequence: TGTGCCAGCAGCCCCGACCCAGGGTATGGCTACACCTTC. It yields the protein CASSPDPGYGYTF. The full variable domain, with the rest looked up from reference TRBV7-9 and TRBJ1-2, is DTGVSQNPRHKITKRGQNVTFRCDPISEHNRLYWYRQTLGQGPEFLTYFQNEAQLEKSRLLSDRFSAERPKGSFSTLEIQRTEQGDSAMYLCASSPDPGYGYTFGSGTRLTVV.